This is a list of T cell receptor beta chains from one sample in a study of blood T cell repertoires in COVID-19. Only in-frame clones appear in the TCRdb table, and some are missing; sequencing was by immunoSEQ multiplex PCR. The table includes more than 70,000 clones, 80% to 85% detected once. The material sequenced was peripheral blood. These receptors were collected from a human donor in a cohort sampled during active COVID-19. Both conserved end residues are part of each CDR3. D genes are given only for firm matches. Only some rows state a clone size, as once, few, many or a class for expanded clones.

j_call: TRBJ1-2
clone_size: .
cdr3_length: 12
v_call: TRBV12-3/TRBV12-4
d_call: .
cdr3_nt: TGTGCCAGCAACTTACAGGGTTATGGCTACACCTTC
cdr3_aa: CASNLQGYGYTF

j_call: TRBJ2-2
clone_size: few
cdr3_length: 15
v_call: TRBV3-1/TRBV3-2
d_call: TRBD1
cdr3_nt: TGTGCCAGCAGCCCCGGGACAGGGAACACCGGGGAGCTGTTTTTT
cdr3_aa: CASSPGTGNTGELFF

j_call: TRBJ1-6
clone_size: .
cdr3_length: 17
v_call: TRBV30
d_call: TRBD1
cdr3_nt: TGTGCCTGGAGTTTTCGACAGGGCGGCTCCTATAATTCACCCCTCCACTTT
cdr3_aa: CAWSFRQGGSYNSPLHF

j_call: TRBJ2-1
clone_size: .
cdr3_length: 15
v_call: TRBV4-2
d_call: .
cdr3_nt: TGTGCCAGCAGCCAAGATGCCGGGGTCTACAATGAGCAGTTCTTC
cdr3_aa: CASSQDAGVYNEQFF

j_call: TRBJ2-1
clone_size: .
cdr3_length: 15
v_call: TRBV2
d_call: TRBD1
cdr3_nt: TGTGCCAGCAGTCCTGGACAGGGGGCCTACAATGAGCAGTTCTTC
cdr3_aa: CASSPGQGAYNEQFF

j_call: TRBJ1-5
clone_size: .
cdr3_length: 16
v_call: TRBV15
d_call: TRBD1
cdr3_nt: TGTGCCACCAGCACAGGGGGTGTCGATAGCAATCAGCCCCAGCATTTT
cdr3_aa: CATSTGGVDSNQPQHF

j_call: TRBJ1-6
clone_size: .
cdr3_length: 11
v_call: TRBV6-6
d_call: .
cdr3_nt: TGTGCCAGCACTACTGATTCACCCCTCCACTTT
cdr3_aa: CASTTDSPLHF

j_call: TRBJ2-7
clone_size: .
cdr3_length: 14
v_call: TRBV5-1
d_call: TRBD1
cdr3_nt: TGCGCCAGCACCTGGACAGGGCCACCCTCCGAGCAGTACTTC
cdr3_aa: CASTWTGPPSEQYF

j_call: TRBJ1-5
clone_size: .
cdr3_length: 15
v_call: TRBV9
d_call: .
cdr3_nt: TGTGCCAGCAGTCAACAGGGTTGGGAGGGGCAGCCCCAGCATTTT
cdr3_aa: CASSQQGWEGQPQHF

j_call: TRBJ2-3
clone_size: once
cdr3_length: 14
v_call: TRBV9
d_call: TRBD2
cdr3_nt: TGTGCCAGCAGCGTAGGAGCGGGGGCAGATACGCAGTATTTT
cdr3_aa: CASSVGAGADTQYF

j_call: TRBJ1-1
clone_size: .
cdr3_length: 13
v_call: TRBV27
d_call: .
cdr3_nt: TGTGCCAGCAGCCAACAGGGTCCCCCTGAAGCTTTCTTT
cdr3_aa: CASSQQGPPEAFF

j_call: TRBJ2-1
clone_size: .
cdr3_length: 14
v_call: TRBV7-8
d_call: .
cdr3_nt: TGTGCCAGCAGCTTTGCGGGACAGCACAATGAGCAGTTCTTC
cdr3_aa: CASSFAGQHNEQFF

j_call: TRBJ1-1
clone_size: .
cdr3_length: 14
v_call: TRBV5-1
d_call: TRBD1
cdr3_nt: TGCGCCAGCAGCGCGGACAGGGGGAACACTGAAGCTTTCTTT
cdr3_aa: CASSADRGNTEAFF

j_call: TRBJ1-1
clone_size: once
cdr3_length: 14
v_call: TRBV10-1
d_call: .
cdr3_nt: TGCGCCAGCAGTGAGGGTCCAGGCGTCACTGAAGCTTTCTTT
cdr3_aa: CASSEGPGVTEAFF

j_call: TRBJ2-5
clone_size: few
cdr3_length: 13
v_call: TRBV12-3/TRBV12-4
d_call: .
cdr3_nt: TGTGCCAGCAGCCGGGACTTGCAAGAGACCCAGTACTTC
cdr3_aa: CASSRDLQETQYF

j_call: TRBJ2-1
clone_size: .
cdr3_length: 13
v_call: TRBV9
d_call: .
cdr3_nt: TGTGCCAGCAGCCTCTCGGTACACAATGAGCAGTTCTTC
cdr3_aa: CASSLSVHNEQFF

j_call: TRBJ2-3
clone_size: .
cdr3_length: 13
v_call: TRBV12-3/TRBV12-4
d_call: .
cdr3_nt: TGTGCCAGCAGTTTGCGAGACACAGATACGCAGTATTTT
cdr3_aa: CASSLRDTDTQYF

j_call: TRBJ2-3
clone_size: .
cdr3_length: 16
v_call: TRBV7-6
d_call: .
cdr3_nt: TGTGCCAGCAGCTTCGGACAGCGTTACAGCACAGATACGCAGTATTTT
cdr3_aa: CASSFGQRYSTDTQYF

j_call: TRBJ2-2
clone_size: .
cdr3_length: 16
v_call: TRBV11-2
d_call: .
cdr3_nt: TGTGCCAGCAGCCTCAGCACAGGGACGAACACCGGGGAGCTGTTTTTT
cdr3_aa: CASSLSTGTNTGELFF

j_call: TRBJ1-1
clone_size: .
cdr3_length: 13
v_call: TRBV19
d_call: .
cdr3_nt: TGTGCCAGTAGACCCTACAGGGACACTGAAGCTTTCTTT
cdr3_aa: CASRPYRDTEAFF

j_call: TRBJ2-2
clone_size: few
cdr3_length: 15
v_call: TRBV7-3
d_call: .
cdr3_nt: TGTGCCAGCAGCTTAGTCGGGAGTAGCTCCGGGGAGCTGTTTTTT
cdr3_aa: CASSLVGSSSGELFF

j_call: TRBJ1-2
clone_size: .
cdr3_length: 15
v_call: TRBV7-9
d_call: .
cdr3_nt: TGTGCCAGCAGCCCGCGGACACCTTCTAACTATGGCTACACCTTC
cdr3_aa: CASSPRTPSNYGYTF